Sequencing of this T cell receptor beta chain was carried out in a study of T-cell memory formation after mild COVID-19. Study as a whole: TCR clusters mostly belonged to single donors.

Study-level findings and limits: Clones shrinking between day 15 and 85 showed a balanced CD4/CD8 split, and those that grew later tilted toward CD4+.

Germline assignment: CDR1 SGDLS and CDR2 YYNGEE. CDR3 length: 15 residues. J gave up 3 bases and V 6 bases, and 10 bases lay outside the gene matches. Constant-segment-primed 5'RACE gave TCR alpha and TCR beta cDNA libraries with sample barcodes and UMIs. TCRdb passed the 5' RACE reads through MiXCR, listing each CDR3 protein once. This table holds under 700,000 distinct CDR3 sequences, approximately 20% found once. Of note for this clonotype: No antigen is known for it.

The specimen sequenced was PBMCs or a T cell subset sorted from them (not recorded which). The origin of this receptor is an adult woman who had mild COVID-19 (a few samples of this study predate the infection). Cell type and time point are not known. The chain combines TRBV9 with TRBJ2-5, with 8 positions matching TRBD2. CDR3 amino acids: CASTKTSGGKETQYF. The CDR3 DNA reads TGTGCCAGCACTAAGACTTCGGGAGGGAAAGAGACCCAGTACTTC. The whole variable domain, filled in from reference TRBV9 and TRBJ2-5, reads DSGVTQTPKHLITATGQRVTLRCSPRSGDLSVYWYQQSLDQGLQFLIQYYNGEERAKGNILERFSAQQFPDLHSELNLSSLELGDSALYFCASTKTSGGKETQYFGPGTRLLVL.